This T cell receptor beta chain was recovered during a study of Ad26.COV2.S vaccination and SARS-CoV-2 variants. Treatment described: some 20 received Ad26.COV2.S at low or high dose, single or two shots; roughly 5 received placebo; per-sample allocation not given. Sampling took place 63 days after the first vaccine or placebo injection. The assay was immunoSEQ multiplex PCR, and TCRdb's table has in-frame clones only and misses some. The sample has some 460,000 clones, 89% seen once. V lost 3 bases and J lost 7, with 16 bases in between. The length of the CDR3 is 16 residues. From germline, CDR1 is LNHDA and CDR2 SQIVND (reference sequence).

The chain links TRBV19 to TRBJ1-6, with D maybe TRBD1 (5 bases). This specimen consisted of peripheral blood, obtained in a trial of Ad26.COV2.S vaccine versus placebo. This receptor was identified in a person between 18 and 65 years old who received the Ad26.COV2.S COVID-19 vaccine or a placebo. The DNA for the CDR3 is TGTGCCAGTAGTATCCTGGGAGGGGTTGGAAATTCACCCCTCCACTTT. It specifies CASSILGGVGNSPLHF.